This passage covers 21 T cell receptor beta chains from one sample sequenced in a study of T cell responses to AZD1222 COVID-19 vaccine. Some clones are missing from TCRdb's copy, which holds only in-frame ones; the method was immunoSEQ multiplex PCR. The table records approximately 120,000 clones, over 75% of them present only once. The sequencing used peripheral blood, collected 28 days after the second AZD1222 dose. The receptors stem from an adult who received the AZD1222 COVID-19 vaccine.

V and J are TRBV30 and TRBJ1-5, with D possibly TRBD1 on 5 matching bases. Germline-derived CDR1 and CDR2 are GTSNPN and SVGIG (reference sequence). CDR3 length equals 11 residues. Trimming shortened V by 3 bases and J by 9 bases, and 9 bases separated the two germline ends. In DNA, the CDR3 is TGTGCCTGGAGGGACCAGGGGCCCCAGCATTTT. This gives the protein CAWRDQGPQHF.

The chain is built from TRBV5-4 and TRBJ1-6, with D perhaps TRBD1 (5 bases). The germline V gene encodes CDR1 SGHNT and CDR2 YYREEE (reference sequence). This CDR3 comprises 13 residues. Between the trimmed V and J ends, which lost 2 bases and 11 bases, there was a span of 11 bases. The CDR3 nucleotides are TGTGCCAGCAGCTTAGGGGAGGGTACACCCCTCCACTTT. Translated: CASSLGEGTPLHF.

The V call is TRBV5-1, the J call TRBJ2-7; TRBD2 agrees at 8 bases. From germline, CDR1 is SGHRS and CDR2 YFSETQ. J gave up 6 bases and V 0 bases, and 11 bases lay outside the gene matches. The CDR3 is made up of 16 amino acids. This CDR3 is CASSLEAGVSLSEQYF. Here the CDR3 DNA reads TGCGCCAGCAGCTTGGAAGCGGGAGTTTCCCTGTCCGAGCAGTACTTC.

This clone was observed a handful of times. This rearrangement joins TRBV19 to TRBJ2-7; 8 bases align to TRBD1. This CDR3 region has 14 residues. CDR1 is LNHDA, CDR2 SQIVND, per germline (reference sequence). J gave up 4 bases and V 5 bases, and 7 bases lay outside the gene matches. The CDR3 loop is CASSAGTGRYEQYF. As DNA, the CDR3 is TGTGCCAGTAGTGCCGGGACAGGACGTTACGAGCAGTACTTC.

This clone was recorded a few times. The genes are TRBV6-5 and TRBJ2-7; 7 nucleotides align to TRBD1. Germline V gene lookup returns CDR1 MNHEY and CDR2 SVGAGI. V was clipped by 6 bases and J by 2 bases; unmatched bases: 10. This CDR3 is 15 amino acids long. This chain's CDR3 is CASSARQGIAYEQYF. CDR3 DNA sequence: TGTGCCAGCAGCGCCCGACAGGGAATTGCCTACGAGCAGTACTTC.

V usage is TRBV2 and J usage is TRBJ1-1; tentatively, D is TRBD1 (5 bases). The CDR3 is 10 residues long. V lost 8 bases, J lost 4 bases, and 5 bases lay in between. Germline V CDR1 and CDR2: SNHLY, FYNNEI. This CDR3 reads CASGGTEAFF. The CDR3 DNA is TGTGCCAGCGGGGGCACTGAAGCTTTCTTT.

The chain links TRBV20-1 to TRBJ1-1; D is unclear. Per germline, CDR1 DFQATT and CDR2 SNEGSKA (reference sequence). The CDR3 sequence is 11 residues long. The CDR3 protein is CGCKAHTEAFF. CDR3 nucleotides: TGCGGATGCAAGGCGCACACTGAAGCTTTCTTT.

The CDR3 sequence is CASSPSQGAYGYTF. CDR3 nucleotide sequence: TGTGCCAGCAGCCCTTCCCAGGGGGCTTACGGCTACACCTTC. This chain joins TRBV13 and TRBJ1-2; 8 nucleotides line up with TRBD1. The CDR3 consists of 14 residues. CDR1 and CDR2 from the germline V gene are PRHDT and FYEKMQ (reference sequence). V lost 5 bases, J lost 8 bases, and 10 bases stayed unmatched.

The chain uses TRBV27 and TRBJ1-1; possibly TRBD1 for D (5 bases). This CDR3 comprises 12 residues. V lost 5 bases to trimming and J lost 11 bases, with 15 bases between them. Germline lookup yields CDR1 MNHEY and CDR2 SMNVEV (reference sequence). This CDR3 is CASSPRGEQAFF. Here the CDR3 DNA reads TGTGCCAGCAGTCCCCGGGGGGAGCAGGCTTTCTTT.

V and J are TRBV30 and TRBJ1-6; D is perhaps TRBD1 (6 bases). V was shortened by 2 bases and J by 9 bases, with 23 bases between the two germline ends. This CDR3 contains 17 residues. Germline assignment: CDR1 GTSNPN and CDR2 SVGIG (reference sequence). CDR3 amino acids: CAWSPHRSGRGSSPLHF. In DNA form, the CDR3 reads TGTGCCTGGAGTCCCCACCGTTCTGGCAGGGGATCTTCACCCCTCCACTTT.

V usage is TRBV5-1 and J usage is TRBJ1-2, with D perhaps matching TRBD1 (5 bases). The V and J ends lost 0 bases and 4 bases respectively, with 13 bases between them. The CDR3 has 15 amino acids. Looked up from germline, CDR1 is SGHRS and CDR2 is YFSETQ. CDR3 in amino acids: CASSLALGDGYGYTF. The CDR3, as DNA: TGCGCCAGCAGCTTGGCCTTGGGGGACGGCTATGGCTACACCTTC.

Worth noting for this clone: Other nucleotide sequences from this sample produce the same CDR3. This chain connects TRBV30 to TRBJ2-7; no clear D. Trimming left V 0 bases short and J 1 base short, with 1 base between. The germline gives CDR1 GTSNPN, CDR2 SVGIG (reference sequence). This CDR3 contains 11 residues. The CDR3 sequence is CAWSVSYEQYF. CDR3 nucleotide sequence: TGTGCCTGGAGTGTTTCCTACGAGCAGTACTTC.

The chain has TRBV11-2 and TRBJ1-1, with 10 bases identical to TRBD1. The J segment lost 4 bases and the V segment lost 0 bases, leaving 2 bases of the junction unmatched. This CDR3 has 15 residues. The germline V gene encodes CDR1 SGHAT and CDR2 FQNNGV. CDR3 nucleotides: TGTGCCAGCAGCTTAGAGCGGACAGGGGGCACTGAAGCTTTCTTT. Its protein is CASSLERTGGTEAFF.

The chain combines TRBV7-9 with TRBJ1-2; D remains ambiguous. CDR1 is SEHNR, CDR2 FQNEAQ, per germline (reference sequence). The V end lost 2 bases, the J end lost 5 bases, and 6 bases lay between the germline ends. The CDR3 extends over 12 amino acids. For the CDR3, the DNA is TGTGCCAGCAGCTTATACGAATATGGCTACACCTTC. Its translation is CASSLYEYGYTF.

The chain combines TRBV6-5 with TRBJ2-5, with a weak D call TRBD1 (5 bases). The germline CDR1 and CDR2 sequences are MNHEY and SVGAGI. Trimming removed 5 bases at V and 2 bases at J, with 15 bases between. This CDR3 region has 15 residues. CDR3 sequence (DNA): TGTGCCAGCAGTCCTCAGGGAATTGGGCAAGAGACCCAGTACTTC. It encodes CASSPQGIGQETQYF.

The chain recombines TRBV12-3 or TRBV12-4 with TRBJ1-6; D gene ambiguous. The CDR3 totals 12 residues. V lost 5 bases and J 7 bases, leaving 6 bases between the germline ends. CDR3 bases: TGTGCCAGCAGTCTCCTGAATTCACCCCTCCACTTT. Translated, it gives CASSLLNSPLHF.

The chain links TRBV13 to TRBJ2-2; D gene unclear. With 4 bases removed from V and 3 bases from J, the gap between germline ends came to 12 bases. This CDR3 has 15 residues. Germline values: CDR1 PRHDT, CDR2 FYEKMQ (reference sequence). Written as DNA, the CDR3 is TGTGCCAGCAGCTCAGGACCCGGACACACCGGGGAGCTGTTTTTT. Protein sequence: CASSSGPGHTGELFF.

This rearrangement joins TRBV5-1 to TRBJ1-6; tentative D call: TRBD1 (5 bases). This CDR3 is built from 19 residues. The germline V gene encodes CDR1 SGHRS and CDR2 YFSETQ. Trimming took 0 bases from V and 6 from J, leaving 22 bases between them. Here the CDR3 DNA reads TGCGCCAGCAGCTTGGCCGGGGGACCTAATTCCGGTTTTAATTCACCCCTCCACTTT. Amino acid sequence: CASSLAGGPNSGFNSPLHF.

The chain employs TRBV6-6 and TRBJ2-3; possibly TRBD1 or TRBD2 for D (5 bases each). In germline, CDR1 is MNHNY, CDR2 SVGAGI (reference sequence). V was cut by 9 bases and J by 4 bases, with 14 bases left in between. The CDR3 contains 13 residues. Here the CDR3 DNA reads TGTGCCAGTCAGGGCAGGGACGCAGATACGCAGTATTTT. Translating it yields CASQGRDADTQYF.

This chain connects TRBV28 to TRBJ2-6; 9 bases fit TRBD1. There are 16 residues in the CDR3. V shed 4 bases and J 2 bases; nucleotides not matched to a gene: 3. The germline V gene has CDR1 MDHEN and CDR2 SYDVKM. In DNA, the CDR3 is TGTGCCAGCAGTTGGGACAGGGATACTGGGGCCAACGTCCTGACTTTC. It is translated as CASSWDRDTGANVLTF. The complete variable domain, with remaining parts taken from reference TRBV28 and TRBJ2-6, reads DVKVTQSSRYLVKRTGEKVFLECVQDMDHENMFWYRQDPGLGLRLIYFSYDVKMKEKGDIPEGYSVSREKKERFSLILESASTNQTSMYLCASSWDRDTGANVLTFGAGSRLTVL.

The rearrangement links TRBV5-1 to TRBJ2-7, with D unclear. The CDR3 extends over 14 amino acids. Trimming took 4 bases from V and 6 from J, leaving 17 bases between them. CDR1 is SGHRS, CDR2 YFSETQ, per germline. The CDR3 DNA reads TGCGCCAGCAGCGCCCGCCCCGCTTCCCCCGAGCAGTACTTC. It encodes CASSARPASPEQYF.